This T cell receptor beta chain was recovered during a study of T cell changes during pregnancy in multiple sclerosis. This clone was observed a single time. The CDR3 extends over 13 amino acids. Germline V gene sequence: CDR1 LNHDA, CDR2 SQIVND (reference sequence). With V trimmed by 4 bases and J by 2 bases, 1 base remained unmatched. TCRdb's table, derived via immunoSEQ multiplex PCR, lists solely in-frame clones and lacks some. The repertoire consists of tens of thousands of clones, with over 90% occurring once and the leading ten covering approximately 0.35%. Sequencing was performed on CD4+ T cells from peripheral blood mononuclear cells, taken after pregnancy. This receptor was obtained from a female donor in good health, enrolled as a control in a pregnancy study. The chain combines TRBV19 with TRBJ2-5; 7 bases line up with TRBD1. The CDR3 reads CASSKDRQETQYF. CDR3 coding DNA: TGTGCCAGTAGTAAGGACAGGCAAGAGACCCAGTACTTC.